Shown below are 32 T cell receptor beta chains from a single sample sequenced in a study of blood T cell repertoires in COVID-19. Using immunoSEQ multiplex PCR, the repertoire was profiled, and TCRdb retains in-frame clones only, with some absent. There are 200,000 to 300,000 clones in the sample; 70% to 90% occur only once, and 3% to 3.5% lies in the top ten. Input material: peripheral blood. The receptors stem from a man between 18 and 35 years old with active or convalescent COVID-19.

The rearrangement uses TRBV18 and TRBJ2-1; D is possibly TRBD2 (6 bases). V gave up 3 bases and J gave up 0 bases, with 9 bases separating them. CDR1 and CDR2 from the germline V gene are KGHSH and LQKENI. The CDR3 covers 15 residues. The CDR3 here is CASSPVGSSYNEQFF. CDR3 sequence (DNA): TGTGCCAGCTCACCCGTCGGGAGCTCCTACAATGAGCAGTTCTTC.

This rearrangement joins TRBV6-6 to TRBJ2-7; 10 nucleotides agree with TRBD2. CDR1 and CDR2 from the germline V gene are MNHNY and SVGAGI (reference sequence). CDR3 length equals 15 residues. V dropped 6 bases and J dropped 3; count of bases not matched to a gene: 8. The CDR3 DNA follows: TGTGCCAGCAGCTTAAGGGCTAGCGGGGGCTACGAGCAGTACTTC. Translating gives CASSLRASGGYEQYF.

The DNA of the CDR3 is TGTGCCAGCAGTTACTCGACCGGGGAAGATACGCAGTATTTT. It encodes CASSYSTGEDTQYF. The V and J genes are TRBV6-5 and TRBJ2-3; TRBD2 is a possible D gene (5 bases). The CDR3 is 14 residues long. Germline values: CDR1 MNHEY, CDR2 SVGAGI. Trimming removed 0 bases from V and 5 bases from J, with 9 bases in between.

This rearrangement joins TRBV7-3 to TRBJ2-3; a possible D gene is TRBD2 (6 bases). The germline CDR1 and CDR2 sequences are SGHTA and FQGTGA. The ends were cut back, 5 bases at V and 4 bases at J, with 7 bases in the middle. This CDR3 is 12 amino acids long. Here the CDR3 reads CASSGGADTQYF. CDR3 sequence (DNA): TGTGCCAGCAGCGGAGGGGCAGATACGCAGTATTTT.

The CDR3 is CASSAGTGIYYGYTF. CDR3 bases: TGTGCCAGCAGCGCCGGGACAGGGATCTACTATGGCTACACCTTC. The chain carries TRBV14 and TRBJ1-2; 9 bases match TRBD1. Losses at the gene ends were 5 bases for V and 3 bases for J; bases not matched to a gene: 7. The CDR3 runs 15 residues. Germline V gives CDR1 SGHDN, CDR2 FVKESK.

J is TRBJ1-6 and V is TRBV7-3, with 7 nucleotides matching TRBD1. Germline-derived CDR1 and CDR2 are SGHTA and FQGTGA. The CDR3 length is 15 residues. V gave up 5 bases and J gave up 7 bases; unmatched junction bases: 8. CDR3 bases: TGTGCCAGCAGCCCCTCGGGACAGCGGAATTCACCCCTCCACTTT. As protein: CASSPSGQRNSPLHF.

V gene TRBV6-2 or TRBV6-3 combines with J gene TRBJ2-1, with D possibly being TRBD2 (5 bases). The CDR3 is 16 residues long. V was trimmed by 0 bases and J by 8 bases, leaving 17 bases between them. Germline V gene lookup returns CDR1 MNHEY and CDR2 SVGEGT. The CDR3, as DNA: TGTGCCAGCAGTTACTCGATAGCTGGTACGAGGGATGAGCAGTTCTTC. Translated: CASSYSIAGTRDEQFF.

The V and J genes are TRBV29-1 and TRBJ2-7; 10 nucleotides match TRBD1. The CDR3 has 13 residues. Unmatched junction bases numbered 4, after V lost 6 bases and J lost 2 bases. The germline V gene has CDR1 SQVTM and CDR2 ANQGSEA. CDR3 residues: CSVGTGATYEQYF. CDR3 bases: TGCAGCGTCGGGACAGGGGCCACCTACGAGCAGTACTTC.

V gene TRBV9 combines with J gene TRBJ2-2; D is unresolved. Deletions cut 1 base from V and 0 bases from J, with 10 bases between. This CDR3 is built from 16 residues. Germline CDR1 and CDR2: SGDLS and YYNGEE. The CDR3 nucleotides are TGTGCCAGCAGCGTAAAAAGCACGGCGAACACCGGGGAGCTGTTTTTT. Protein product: CASSVKSTANTGELFF.

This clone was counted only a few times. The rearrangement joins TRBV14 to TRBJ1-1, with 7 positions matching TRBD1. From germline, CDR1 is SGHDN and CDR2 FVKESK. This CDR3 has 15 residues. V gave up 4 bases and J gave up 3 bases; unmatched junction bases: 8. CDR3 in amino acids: CASSLLKGAYTEAFF. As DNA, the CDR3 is TGTGCCAGCAGCCTATTGAAGGGGGCGTACACTGAAGCTTTCTTT.

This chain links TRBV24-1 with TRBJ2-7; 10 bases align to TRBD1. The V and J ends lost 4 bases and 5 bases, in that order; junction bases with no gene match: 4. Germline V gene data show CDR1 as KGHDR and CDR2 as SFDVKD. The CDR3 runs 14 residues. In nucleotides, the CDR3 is TGTGCCACCAGTGACCCCGGACAGGGGGACGAGCAGTACTTC. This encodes CATSDPGQGDEQYF.

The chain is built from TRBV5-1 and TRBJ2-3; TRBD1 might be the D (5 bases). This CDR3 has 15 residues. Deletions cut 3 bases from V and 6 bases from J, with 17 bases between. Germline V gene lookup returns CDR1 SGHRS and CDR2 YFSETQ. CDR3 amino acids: CASSSYRVAGDTQYF. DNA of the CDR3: TGCGCCAGCAGCTCCTACCGCGTGGCAGGGGATACGCAGTATTTT.

In DNA form, the CDR3 reads TGTGCCAGTAGTATAGAGGCAGGGGTGAACTACGAGCAGTACTTC. Protein: CASSIEAGVNYEQYF. The rearrangement links TRBV19 to TRBJ2-7; D is possibly TRBD1 (6 bases). Trimming removed 0 bases from V and 3 bases from J, with 12 bases in between. Germline V gene data show CDR1 as LNHDA and CDR2 as SQIVND (reference sequence). The CDR3 has 15 residues.

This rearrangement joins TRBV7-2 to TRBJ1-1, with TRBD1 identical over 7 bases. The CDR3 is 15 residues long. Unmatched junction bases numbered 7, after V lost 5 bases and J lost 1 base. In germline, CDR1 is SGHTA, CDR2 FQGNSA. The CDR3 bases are TGTGCCAGCAGCCGGCAGGGACAGCAGAACACTGAAGCTTTCTTT. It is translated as CASSRQGQQNTEAFF.

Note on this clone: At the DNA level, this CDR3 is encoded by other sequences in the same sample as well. The CDR3 DNA reads TGTGCCAGCAGTTCGCAAGAGACCCAGTACTTC. Its protein product is CASSSQETQYF. The chain couples TRBV27 to TRBJ2-5, with no clear D. The V end was cut by 4 bases, the J end by 2 bases, with 2 bases between. The CDR3 extends over 11 amino acids. From germline, CDR1 is MNHEY and CDR2 SMNVEV (reference sequence).

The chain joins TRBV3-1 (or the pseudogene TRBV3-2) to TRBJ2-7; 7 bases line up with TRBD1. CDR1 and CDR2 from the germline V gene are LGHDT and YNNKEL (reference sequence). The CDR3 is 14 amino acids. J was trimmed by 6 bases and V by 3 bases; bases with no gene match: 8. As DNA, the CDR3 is TGTGCCAGCAGCCACCCCGACAGGGCACGCGAGCAGTACTTC. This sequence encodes CASSHPDRAREQYF.

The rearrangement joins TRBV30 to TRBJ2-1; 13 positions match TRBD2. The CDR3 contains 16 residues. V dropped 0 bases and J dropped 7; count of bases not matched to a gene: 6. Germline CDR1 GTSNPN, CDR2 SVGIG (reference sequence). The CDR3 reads CAWSVLAGGNDNEQFF. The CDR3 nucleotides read TGTGCCTGGAGTGTACTAGCGGGGGGGAACGATAATGAGCAGTTCTTC.

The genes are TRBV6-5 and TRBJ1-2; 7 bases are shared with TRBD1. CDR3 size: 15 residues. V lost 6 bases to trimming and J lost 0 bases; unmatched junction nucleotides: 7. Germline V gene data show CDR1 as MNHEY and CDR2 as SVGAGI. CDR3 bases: TGTGCCAGCAGGTTTTTTCAGGGGGCTAACTATGGCTACACCTTC. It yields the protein CASRFFQGANYGYTF.

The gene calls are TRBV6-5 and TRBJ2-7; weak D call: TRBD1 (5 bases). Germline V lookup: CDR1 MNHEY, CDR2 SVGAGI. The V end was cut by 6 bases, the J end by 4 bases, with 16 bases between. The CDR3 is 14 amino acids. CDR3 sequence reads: CASRTNLGDYEQYF. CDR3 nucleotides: TGTGCCAGCAGGACAAACCTAGGGGATTACGAGCAGTACTTC.

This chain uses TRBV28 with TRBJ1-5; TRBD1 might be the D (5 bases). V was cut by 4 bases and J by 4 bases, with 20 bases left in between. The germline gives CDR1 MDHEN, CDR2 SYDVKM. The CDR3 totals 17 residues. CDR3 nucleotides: TGTGCCAGCAGTTGGGGCGTTGGGAGGGCCAAAAATCAGCCCCAGCATTTT. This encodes CASSWGVGRAKNQPQHF.

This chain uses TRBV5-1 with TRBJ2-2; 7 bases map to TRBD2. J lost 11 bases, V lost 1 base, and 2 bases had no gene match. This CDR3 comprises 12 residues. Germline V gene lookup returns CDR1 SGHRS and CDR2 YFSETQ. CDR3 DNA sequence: TGCGCCAGCAGCTTGCAGGGACTAGAGCTGTTTTTT. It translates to CASSLQGLELFF.

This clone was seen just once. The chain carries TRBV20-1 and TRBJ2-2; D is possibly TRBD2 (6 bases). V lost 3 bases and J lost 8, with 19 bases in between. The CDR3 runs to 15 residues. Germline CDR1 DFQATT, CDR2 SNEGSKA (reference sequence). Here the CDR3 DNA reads TGCAGTGCTAGTCACGGGGCTCCTGGAGGGGGGGAGCTGTTTTTT. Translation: CSASHGAPGGGELFF.

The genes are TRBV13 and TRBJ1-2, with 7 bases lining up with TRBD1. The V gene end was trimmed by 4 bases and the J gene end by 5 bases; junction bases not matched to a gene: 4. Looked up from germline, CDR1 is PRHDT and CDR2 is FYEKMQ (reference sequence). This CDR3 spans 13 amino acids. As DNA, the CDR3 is TGTGCCAGCAGCTCGGGGACAGAATATGGCTACACCTTC. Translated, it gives CASSSGTEYGYTF.

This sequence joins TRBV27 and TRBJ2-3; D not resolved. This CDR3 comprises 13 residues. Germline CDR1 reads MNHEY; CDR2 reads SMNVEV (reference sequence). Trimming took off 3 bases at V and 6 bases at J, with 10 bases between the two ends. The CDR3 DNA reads TGTGCCAGCAGTTTTGGTCTCCGGGATACGCAGTATTTT. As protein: CASSFGLRDTQYF.

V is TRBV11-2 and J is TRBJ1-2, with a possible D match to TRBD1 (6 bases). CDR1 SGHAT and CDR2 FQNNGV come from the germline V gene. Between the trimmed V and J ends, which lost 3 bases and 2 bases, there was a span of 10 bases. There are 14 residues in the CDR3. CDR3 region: CASSFGTRNYGYTF. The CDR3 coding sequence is TGTGCCAGCAGCTTTGGGACAAGGAACTATGGCTACACCTTC.

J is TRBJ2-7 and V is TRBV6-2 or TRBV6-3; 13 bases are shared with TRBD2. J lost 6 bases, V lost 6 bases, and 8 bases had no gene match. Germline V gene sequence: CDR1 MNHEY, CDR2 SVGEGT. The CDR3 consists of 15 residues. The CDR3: CASSRLAGGRGEQYF. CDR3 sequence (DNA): TGTGCCAGCAGCAGACTAGCGGGAGGTCGCGGCGAGCAGTACTTC.

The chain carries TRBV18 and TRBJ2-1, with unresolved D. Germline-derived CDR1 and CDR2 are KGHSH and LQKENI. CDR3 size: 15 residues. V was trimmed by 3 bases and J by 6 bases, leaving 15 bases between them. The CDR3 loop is CASSPAVSNFNEQFF. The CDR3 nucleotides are TGTGCCAGCTCACCGGCGGTATCCAATTTCAATGAGCAGTTCTTC.

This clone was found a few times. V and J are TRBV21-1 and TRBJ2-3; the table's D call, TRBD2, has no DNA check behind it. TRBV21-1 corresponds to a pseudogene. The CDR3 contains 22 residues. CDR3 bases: TGTGCCAGCAGCAACGTTAAGGGGACTAGCGGGAGGGAGGCTCCTAGCACAGATACGCAGTATTTT. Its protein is CASSNVKGTSGREAPSTDTQYF.

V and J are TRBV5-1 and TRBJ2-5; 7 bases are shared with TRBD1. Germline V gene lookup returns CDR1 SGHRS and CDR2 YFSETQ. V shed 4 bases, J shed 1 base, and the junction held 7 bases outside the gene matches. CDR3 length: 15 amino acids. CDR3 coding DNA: TGCGCCAGCAGCGCCGGGACAGCTGTCCAAGAGACCCAGTACTTC. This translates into CASSAGTAVQETQYF.

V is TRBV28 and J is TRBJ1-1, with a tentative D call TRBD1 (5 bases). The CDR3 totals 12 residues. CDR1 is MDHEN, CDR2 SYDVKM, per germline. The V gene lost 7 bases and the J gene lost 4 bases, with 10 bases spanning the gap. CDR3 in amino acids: CASILGGTEAFF. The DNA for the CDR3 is TGTGCCAGCATCTTGGGGGGCACTGAAGCTTTCTTT.

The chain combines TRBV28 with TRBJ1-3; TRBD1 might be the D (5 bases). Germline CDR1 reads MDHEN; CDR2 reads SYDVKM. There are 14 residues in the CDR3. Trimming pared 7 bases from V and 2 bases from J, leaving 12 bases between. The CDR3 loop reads CASISGGTGNTIYF. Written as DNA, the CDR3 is TGTGCCAGCATTTCGGGGGGAACTGGAAACACCATATATTTT.

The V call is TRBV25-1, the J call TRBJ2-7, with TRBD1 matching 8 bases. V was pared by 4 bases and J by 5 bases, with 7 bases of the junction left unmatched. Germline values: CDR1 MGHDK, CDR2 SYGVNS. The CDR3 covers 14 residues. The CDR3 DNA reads TGTGCCAGCAGTGTGCTCCTGACAGGGGACGAGCAGTACTTC. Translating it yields CASSVLLTGDEQYF.